Below are 29 T cell receptor beta chains sequenced from a single sample in a study of Graves' ophthalmopathy and Graves' hyperthyroidism. RNA transcripts were the template, and TCR beta CDR3 regions were amplified from them. RT-PCR in the first round used HTBI primers; a second-round multiplex PCR followed. TCRdb called the multiplex PCR reads again in MiXCR, with one record for every CDR3 protein. The sample holds about 340,000 distinct CDR3 sequences, roughly 15% seen once. The sample consisted of peripheral blood. The receptors stem from an adult man with Graves' ophthalmopathy.

There are many counts of this clonotype. V is TRBV6-2 or TRBV6-3 and J is TRBJ2-5; no clear D gene. V was trimmed by 4 bases and J by 4 bases, leaving 16 bases between them. Germline-derived CDR1 and CDR2 are MNHEY and SVGEGT. This CDR3 region has 15 residues. The CDR3 loop reads CASSFSGEFGETQYF. DNA of the CDR3: TGTGCCAGCAGTTTCTCGGGCGAGTTCGGAGAGACCCAGTACTTC.

Many counts were recorded for this clonotype. This chain links TRBV11-1 with TRBJ2-7; D possibly corresponds to TRBD1 (6 bases). CDR1 and CDR2 (germline): SGHAT, FQDESV (reference sequence). V was shortened by 3 bases and J by 2 bases, with 14 bases between the two germline ends. The CDR3 is 15 amino acids. The CDR3 loop reads CASSFAGQGTYEQYF. The CDR3 DNA follows: TGTGCCAGCAGCTTCGCGGGCCAGGGGACCTACGAGCAGTACTTC.

In its sample, this clonotype was seen many times. V usage is TRBV20-1 and J usage is TRBJ1-1; 7 bases fit TRBD1. V gave up 1 base and J gave up 0 bases; unmatched junction bases: 2. CDR3 size: 14 residues. Germline V gives CDR1 DFQATT, CDR2 SNEGSKA (reference sequence). The CDR3 sequence: CSARAGGVNTEAFF. The CDR3 nucleotides read TGCAGTGCTAGAGCAGGGGGGGTGAACACTGAAGCTTTCTTT.

This clonotype was counted between two and nine times. A much larger clone sits a single nucleotide away, making a read error possible. CDR3 residues: CSVEIGRGYTF. The CDR3 nucleotides read TGCAGCGTTGAAATCGGGCGAGGCTACACCTTC. The chain is built from TRBV29-1 and TRBJ1-2; no clear D gene. The V and J ends lost 2 bases and 8 bases respectively, with 9 bases between them. Germline CDR1 reads SQVTM; CDR2 reads ANQGSEA. This CDR3 region has 11 residues.

This clonotype has a count of ten or more. The rearrangement links TRBV7-9 to TRBJ2-6; no reliable D call. The CDR3 loop spans 14 amino acids. Per germline, CDR1 SEHNR and CDR2 FQNEAQ (reference sequence). Trimming pared 5 bases from V and 3 bases from J, leaving 8 bases between. DNA for the CDR3: TGTGCCAGCAGCCCGAGTTATGGGGCCAACGTCCTGACTTTC. Encoded protein: CASSPSYGANVLTF.

The chain employs TRBV20-1 and TRBJ1-1; D gene ambiguous. The CDR3 is 11 amino acids. The V gene lost 3 bases and the J gene lost 4 bases, with 6 bases spanning the gap. Germline V gene data show CDR1 as DFQATT and CDR2 as SNEGSKA (reference sequence). The CDR3 region is CSASIATEAFF. The DNA for the CDR3 is TGCAGTGCTAGCATAGCCACTGAAGCTTTCTTT.

In this sample, this clonotype turned up many times. The rearrangement uses TRBV20-1 and TRBJ1-5; D gene uncertain. The V end was cut by 3 bases, the J end by 4 bases, with 10 bases between. The CDR3 is 13 residues long. Germline V lookup: CDR1 DFQATT, CDR2 SNEGSKA (reference sequence). The CDR3 bases are TGCAGTGCTAGTTGGCACAGAAATCAGCCCCAGCATTTT. It encodes CSASWHRNQPQHF.

The table lists this clonotype with many counts. V usage is TRBV12-3 or TRBV12-4 and J usage is TRBJ2-7, with 8 bases aligning to TRBD1. The CDR3 covers 13 residues. V shed 6 bases, J shed 3 bases, and the junction held 4 bases outside the gene matches. The chain's CDR3 is CASSTDRDYEQYF. CDR3 bases: TGTGCCAGCAGCACGGACAGGGACTACGAGCAGTACTTC.

This clonotype has ten or more counts. The chain has TRBV27 and TRBJ2-7, with unresolved D. This CDR3 spans 14 amino acids. The germline V gene has CDR1 MNHEY and CDR2 SMNVEV (reference sequence). Trimming took off 5 bases at V and 3 bases at J, with 14 bases between the two ends. CDR3 nucleotide sequence: TGTGCCAGCAGTCCGCTAGGAGACCACTACGAGCAGTACTTC. Its protein product is CASSPLGDHYEQYF.

This clonotype was recorded many times. The chain has TRBV4-1 and TRBJ2-7, with a weak D call TRBD2 (6 bases). Germline loops: CDR1 MGHRA, CDR2 YSYEKL. Between the trimmed V and J ends, which lost 4 bases and 0 bases, there was a span of 16 bases. The CDR3 is 16 residues long. The CDR3 sequence: CASSPRDSGHSYEQYF. CDR3 bases: TGCGCCAGCAGCCCCCGGGATAGCGGACACTCCTACGAGCAGTACTTC.

The rearrangement joins TRBV28 to TRBJ1-2, with 7 bases lining up with TRBD1. The CDR3 is 15 amino acids. Losses at the gene ends were 7 bases for V and 2 bases for J; bases not matched to a gene: 10. Per the germline V gene, CDR1 is MDHEN and CDR2 is SYDVKM. CDR3 region: CASTQPSTGNYGYTF. The CDR3 coding sequence is TGTGCCAGCACACAACCTTCGACAGGGAACTATGGCTACACCTTC.

This clonotype appeared many times. V and J are TRBV6-1 and TRBJ2-5; TRBD1 agrees at 8 bases. With 3 bases clipped from V and 1 base from J, the junction kept 4 bases outside the gene matches. Germline CDR1 and CDR2: MNHNS and SASEGT. The CDR3 loop spans 15 amino acids. The CDR3 DNA reads as TGTGCCAGCAGTGACCATGACAGGGGCCAAGAGACCCAGTACTTC. This sequence encodes CASSDHDRGQETQYF.

Comment on this clonotype: At one end, the junction sequence differs from germline, possibly due to a read error. This sequence joins TRBV6-1 and TRBJ1-2; D might be TRBD1 (5 bases). Per the germline V gene, CDR1 is MNHNS and CDR2 is SASEGT. This CDR3 comprises 13 residues. CDR3 sequence: CAGSMLSGHGYTF. In DNA, the CDR3 is TGTGCCGGCAGTATGCTTTCGGGACATGGCTACACCTTC.

The chain joins TRBV6-1 to TRBJ1-1; 9 bases map to TRBD1. V gave up 4 bases and J gave up 5 bases; unmatched junction bases: 8. Germline lookup yields CDR1 MNHNS and CDR2 SASEGT. The CDR3 has 15 residues. The CDR3 protein is CASSGPGTGKTEAFF. The CDR3 coding sequence is TGTGCCAGCAGTGGCCCCGGGACAGGGAAGACTGAAGCTTTCTTT.

This clonotype was observed at least ten times. The CDR3 region is CASSQENRGGSPLHF. CDR3 sequence (DNA): TGCGCCAGCAGCCAAGAAAACAGGGGCGGGTCACCCCTCCACTTT. The rearrangement joins TRBV4-1 to TRBJ1-6, with TRBD1 matching 7 bases. CDR1 MGHRA and CDR2 YSYEKL come from the germline V gene. Unmatched junction bases numbered 6, after V lost 0 bases and J lost 10 bases. The CDR3 is 15 residues long.

Many counts were recorded for this clonotype. V is TRBV6-1 and J is TRBJ1-1; D is perhaps TRBD1 (6 bases). CDR3 size: 15 residues. Trimming cost V 4 bases and J 0 bases, with 12 bases left between them. The germline gives CDR1 MNHNS, CDR2 SASEGT. The CDR3 sequence: CASSGGTTMNTEAFF. The CDR3 coding sequence is TGTGCCAGCAGTGGTGGGACAACGATGAACACTGAAGCTTTCTTT.

This clonotype was observed at least ten times. This rearrangement joins TRBV19 to TRBJ1-1; TRBD1 might be the D (5 bases). The CDR3 covers 14 residues. Germline V CDR1 and CDR2: LNHDA, SQIVND (reference sequence). Trimming left V 1 base short and J 2 bases short, with 8 bases between. For the CDR3, the DNA is TGTGCCAGTAGTATAGGACAGATCAACACTGAAGCTTTCTTT. Its translation is CASSIGQINTEAFF.

This clonotype was observed many times. The chain joins TRBV6-1 to TRBJ1-2; the D gene is possibly TRBD1 (6 bases). The CDR3 sequence is 14 residues long. The ends were cut back, 4 bases at V and 4 bases at J, with 13 bases in the middle. Germline loops: CDR1 MNHNS, CDR2 SASEGT. The CDR3 region has the DNA TGTGCCAGCAGTGGAACAGGGTTGGGCTATGGCTACACCTTC. Translation gives CASSGTGLGYGYTF.

There are many counts of this clonotype. The CDR3 protein is CASSFFSSGYSSYEQYF. The CDR3 coding sequence is TGTGCCAGCAGCTTCTTTAGTAGCGGATACAGCTCCTACGAGCAGTACTTC. The chain uses TRBV11-2 and TRBJ2-7; tentative D call: TRBD2 (6 bases). This CDR3 comprises 17 residues. V lost 3 bases to trimming and J lost 0 bases, with 18 bases between them. CDR1 is SGHAT, CDR2 FQNNGV, per germline.

Ten or more counts support this clonotype. The chain carries TRBV7-3 and TRBJ2-2; D might be TRBD2 (6 bases). The CDR3 extends over 16 amino acids. The germline V gene has CDR1 SGHTA and CDR2 FQGTGA. V lost 2 bases and J lost 1, with 11 bases in between. CDR3 DNA: TGTGCCAGCAGCTTATGGCGGCGGGAGAACACCGGGGAGCTGTTTTTT. It yields the protein CASSLWRRENTGELFF.

This clonotype has ten or more counts. V and J are TRBV5-1 and TRBJ1-1; D is ambiguous. The CDR3 is 14 residues long. CDR1 is SGHRS and CDR2 is YFSETQ in the germline V gene. Trimming removed 6 bases from V and 8 bases from J, with 20 bases in between. DNA for the CDR3: TGCGCCAGCACCACTCTCGAGGGTGGGGAAGAAGCTTTCTTT. It specifies CASTTLEGGEEAFF. Full variable domain (rest looked up from reference TRBV5-1 and TRBJ1-1): KAGVTQTPRYLIKTRGQQVTLSCSPISGHRSVSWYQQTPGQGLQFLFEYFSETQRNKGNFPGRFSGRQFSNSRSEMNVSTLELGDSALYLCASTTLEGGEEAFFGQGTRLTVV.

This clonotype has at least ten counts. The rearrangement joins TRBV30 to TRBJ1-5, with D unclear. V was clipped by 0 bases and J by 1 base, with 7 bases between them. Germline CDR1 and CDR2: GTSNPN and SVGIG (reference sequence). The CDR3 covers 14 residues. CDR3 coding DNA: TGTGCCTGGAGTGTAGGAGGGAGCAATCAGCCCCAGCATTTT. Translated: CAWSVGGSNQPQHF.

This clonotype has a count of ten or more. V and J are TRBV24-1 and TRBJ2-5, with TRBD1 identical over 10 bases. Unmatched junction bases numbered 6, after V lost 5 bases and J lost 4 bases. The CDR3 totals 15 residues. Germline loops: CDR1 KGHDR, CDR2 SFDVKD. The CDR3 DNA sequence: TGTGCCACCAGTGCCGCGACAGGGGGCAGAGAGACCCAGTACTTC. Translating gives CATSAATGGRETQYF.

Ten or more counts support this clonotype. This chain joins TRBV6-1 and TRBJ1-2; 7 bases fit TRBD1. The CDR3 has 16 amino acids. Germline V gives CDR1 MNHNS, CDR2 SASEGT. V lost 3 bases to trimming and J lost 5 bases; unmatched junction nucleotides: 12. The CDR3 loop reads CASSDRGQRLGYGYTF. The CDR3 DNA reads TGTGCCAGCAGTGATAGGGGACAGCGCCTTGGGTATGGCTACACCTTC.

The chain links TRBV2 to TRBJ1-2, with a weak D call TRBD1 (5 bases). The V end was cut by 5 bases, the J end by 2 bases, with 18 bases between. This CDR3 has 16 amino acids. In germline, CDR1 is SNHLY, CDR2 FYNNEI. The DNA for the CDR3 is TGTGCCAGCAGTCCACTGGAGGGAGCAGGGAACTATGGCTACACCTTC. Its translation is CASSPLEGAGNYGYTF.

Many counts were recorded for this clonotype. The chain joins TRBV5-5 to TRBJ2-5, with 8 bases that match TRBD1. The CDR3 is 15 amino acids. The germline gives CDR1 SGHKS, CDR2 YYEKEE (reference sequence). V was pared by 3 bases and J by 2 bases, with 6 bases of the junction left unmatched. The CDR3 protein is CASSSRTGPQETQYF. CDR3 DNA sequence: TGTGCCAGCAGCTCCCGGACAGGGCCTCAAGAGACCCAGTACTTC.

This clonotype was seen repeatedly, ten times or more. CDR3 sequence reads: CASSLNFQGAYEQYF. The CDR3 nucleotides are TGTGCCAGCAGCTTAAATTTCCAGGGGGCCTACGAGCAGTACTTC. The chain has TRBV7-2 and TRBJ2-7; 7 nucleotides align to TRBD1. The germline V gene has CDR1 SGHTA and CDR2 FQGNSA. Losses at the gene ends were 2 bases for V and 2 bases for J; bases not matched to a gene: 6. This CDR3 contains 15 residues. The whole variable domain, filled in from reference TRBV7-2 and TRBJ2-7, reads GAGVSQSPSNKVTEKGKDVELRCDPISGHTALYWYRQSLGQGLEFLIYFQGNSAPDKSGLPSDRFSAERTGGSVSTLTIQRTQQEDSAVYLCASSLNFQGAYEQYFGPGTRLTVT.

This clonotype was seen ten or more times. The rearrangement joins TRBV7-2 to TRBJ2-7; 12 nucleotides align to TRBD2. Trimming removed 3 bases from V and 4 bases from J; junction bases left unmatched: 1. Germline loops: CDR1 SGHTA, CDR2 FQGNSA. The CDR3 consists of 14 residues. CDR3 region: CASSLGLAGYEQYF. The CDR3 nucleotides read TGTGCCAGCAGCTTGGGACTAGCGGGTTACGAGCAGTACTTC.

This clonotype was recorded at least ten times. The chain employs TRBV20-1 and TRBJ1-6; D is perhaps TRBD1 (5 bases). CDR3 length: 18 residues. V was cut by 3 bases and J by 0 bases, with 18 bases left in between. Germline CDR1 is DFQATT and CDR2 is SNEGSKA (reference sequence). As DNA, the CDR3 is TGCAGTGCTAGTGAATCAGGGACCTTCCTCTCCTATAATTCACCCCTCCACTTT. It encodes CSASESGTFLSYNSPLHF.